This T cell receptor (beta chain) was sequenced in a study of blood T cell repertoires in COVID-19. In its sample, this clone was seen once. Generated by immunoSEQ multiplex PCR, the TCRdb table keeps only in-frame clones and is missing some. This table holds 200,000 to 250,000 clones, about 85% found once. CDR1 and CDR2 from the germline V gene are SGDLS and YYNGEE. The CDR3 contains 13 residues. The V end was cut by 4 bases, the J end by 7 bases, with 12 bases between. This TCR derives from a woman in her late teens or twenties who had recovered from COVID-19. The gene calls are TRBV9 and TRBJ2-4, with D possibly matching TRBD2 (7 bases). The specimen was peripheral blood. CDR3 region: CASSPGRGNIQYF. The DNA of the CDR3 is TGTGCCAGCAGCCCAGGGAGGGGGAACATTCAGTACTTC.